These T cell receptor beta chains were read from a single sample in a study of cytomegalovirus exposure and HLA in healthy donors. Profiled with immunoSEQ multiplex PCR; TCRdb holds only in-frame clones, not every one. The sample has roughly 130,000 clones; less than 80% are singletons. Sequenced: PBMCs. These receptors all come from a man aged 35 to 55 in good health and CMV-seropositive. Both conserved end residues are part of each CDR3. The order of the fields is clone size, V gene, J gene, D gene, CDR3 protein, CDR3 DNA. D genes are given only for firm matches. For some rows the clone size is stated as once, few or many, or as a class when expanded; others skip it.

clone_size: -; v_call: TRBV5-1; j_call: TRBJ2-7; d_call: -; cdr3_aa: CASSLGDGGTNEQYF; cdr3_nt: TGCGCCAGCAGCTTGGGTGATGGAGGGACCAACGAGCAGTACTTC
clone_size: -; v_call: TRBV7-8; j_call: TRBJ2-1; d_call: -; cdr3_aa: CASSFSSMSSYNEQFF; cdr3_nt: TGTGCCAGCAGCTTCTCTAGCATGAGCTCCTACAATGAGCAGTTCTTC
clone_size: once; v_call: TRBV6-5; j_call: TRBJ1-2; d_call: -; cdr3_aa: CASRASNYGYTF; cdr3_nt: TGTGCCAGCAGGGCCTCTAACTATGGCTACACCTTC
clone_size: -; v_call: TRBV5-6; j_call: TRBJ1-5; d_call: -; cdr3_aa: CASSLFTVNNQPQHF; cdr3_nt: TGTGCCAGCAGCTTGTTTACGGTAAACAATCAGCCCCAGCATTTT
clone_size: -; v_call: TRBV29-1; j_call: TRBJ2-2; d_call: TRBD1; cdr3_aa: CSVRTGLSPGELFF; cdr3_nt: TGCAGCGTTAGGACAGGGTTGTCGCCCGGGGAGCTGTTTTTT
clone_size: -; v_call: TRBV6-5; j_call: TRBJ2-7; d_call: -; cdr3_aa: CASSYWLGGGYEQYF; cdr3_nt: TGTGCCAGCAGTTACTGGCTAGGGGGTGGCTACGAGCAGTACTTC
clone_size: -; v_call: TRBV27; j_call: TRBJ2-5; d_call: -; cdr3_aa: CASSLSGQETQYF; cdr3_nt: TGTGCCAGCAGTTTGAGCGGCCAAGAGACCCAGTACTTC
clone_size: few; v_call: TRBV5-4; j_call: TRBJ1-2; d_call: TRBD1; cdr3_aa: CASSLAFRGPGYGYTF; cdr3_nt: TGTGCCAGCAGCTTGGCGTTCAGGGGGCCAGGGTATGGCTACACCTTC
clone_size: -; v_call: TRBV4-2; j_call: TRBJ1-1; d_call: -; cdr3_aa: CASSQGQNTEAFF; cdr3_nt: TGTGCCAGCAGCCAAGGGCAGAACACTGAAGCTTTCTTT
clone_size: few; v_call: TRBV5-4; j_call: TRBJ2-5; d_call: TRBD2; cdr3_aa: CASSSPGGGYQETQYF; cdr3_nt: TGTGCCAGCAGCTCCCCCGGGGGGGGGTACCAAGAGACCCAGTACTTC
clone_size: few; v_call: TRBV10-1; j_call: TRBJ2-1; d_call: -; cdr3_aa: CASSSLISEQFF; cdr3_nt: TGCGCCAGCAGTAGCTTAATTAGCGAGCAGTTCTTC
clone_size: -; v_call: TRBV7-9; j_call: TRBJ1-1; d_call: -; cdr3_aa: CASSFQGGANTEAFF; cdr3_nt: TGTGCCAGCAGCTTCCAGGGAGGGGCGAACACTGAAGCTTTCTTT
clone_size: few; v_call: TRBV28; j_call: TRBJ1-5; d_call: -; cdr3_aa: CASSLGPGINQPQHF; cdr3_nt: TGTGCCAGCAGTTTAGGGCCAGGGATTAATCAGCCCCAGCATTTT
clone_size: -; v_call: TRBV6-1; j_call: TRBJ2-1; d_call: -; cdr3_aa: CASSEQGRNEQFF; cdr3_nt: TGTGCCAGCAGTGAACAGGGGCGGAATGAGCAGTTCTTC
clone_size: -; v_call: TRBV28; j_call: TRBJ2-7; d_call: TRBD1; cdr3_aa: CASSPGTGILGEQYF; cdr3_nt: TGTGCCAGCAGTCCCGGGACAGGAATTCTGGGCGAGCAGTACTTC
clone_size: -; v_call: TRBV6-1; j_call: TRBJ2-5; d_call: TRBD2; cdr3_aa: CASSARGGHAETQYF; cdr3_nt: TGTGCCAGCAGTGCAAGGGGAGGGCACGCAGAGACCCAGTACTTC
clone_size: -; v_call: TRBV30; j_call: TRBJ2-7; d_call: -; cdr3_aa: CAWSVTDNYEQYF; cdr3_nt: TGTGCCTGGAGTGTCACGGACAACTACGAGCAGTACTTC
clone_size: once; v_call: TRBV28; j_call: TRBJ2-5; d_call: TRBD2; cdr3_aa: CASSSSGGWTQYF; cdr3_nt: TGTGCCAGCAGTTCTAGCGGCGGGTGGACCCAGTACTTC
clone_size: once; v_call: TRBV27; j_call: TRBJ1-5; d_call: -; cdr3_aa: CASSSRGPGYGNQPQHF; cdr3_nt: TGTGCCAGCAGTTCCCGCGGGCCGGGGTACGGCAATCAGCCCCAGCATTTT
clone_size: -; v_call: TRBV7-6; j_call: TRBJ2-5; d_call: -; cdr3_aa: CASSPSPGVRETQYF; cdr3_nt: TGTGCCAGCAGCCCTAGTCCGGGGGTCCGGGAGACCCAGTACTTC
clone_size: -; v_call: TRBV18; j_call: TRBJ2-5; d_call: TRBD2; cdr3_aa: CASSPVRVRGLPGEETQYF; cdr3_nt: TGTGCCAGCTCACCAGTTCGAGTCCGGGGACTACCGGGAGAAGAGACCCAGTACTTC
clone_size: -; v_call: TRBV5-4; j_call: TRBJ1-1; d_call: -; cdr3_aa: CASSLDRAGAAFF; cdr3_nt: TGTGCCAGCAGCTTGGACAGGGCCGGGGCGGCTTTCTTT
clone_size: -; v_call: TRBV9; j_call: TRBJ1-5; d_call: TRBD1; cdr3_aa: CASSPEEGASQPQHF; cdr3_nt: TGTGCCAGCAGCCCAGAGGAGGGGGCGAGTCAGCCCCAGCATTTT
clone_size: once; v_call: TRBV19; j_call: TRBJ1-1; d_call: -; cdr3_aa: CASSIGGGITEAFF; cdr3_nt: TGTGCCAGTAGTATCGGGGGAGGGATCACTGAAGCTTTCTTT
clone_size: -; v_call: TRBV2; j_call: TRBJ1-1; d_call: -; cdr3_aa: CASQGGWEAFF; cdr3_nt: TGTGCCAGTCAAGGGGGTTGGGAAGCTTTCTTT
clone_size: -; v_call: TRBV7-2; j_call: TRBJ2-7; d_call: -; cdr3_aa: CASSFWPLSGEQYF; cdr3_nt: TGTGCCAGCAGCTTTTGGCCCTTATCGGGGGAGCAGTACTTC
clone_size: -; v_call: TRBV19; j_call: TRBJ2-3; d_call: -; cdr3_aa: CATADGGRDTDTQYF; cdr3_nt: TGTGCCACGGCGGACGGGGGGCGGGACACAGATACGCAGTATTTT